Below are 29 T cell receptor beta chains sequenced from a single sample in a study of CD8+ T cells in alopecia areata. Stated treatment: oral pan-JAK inhibitor, 5-10 mg twice daily. Extracted RNA was reverse transcribed, and the resulting cDNA served as sequencing template. Generated by immunoSEQ multiplex PCR, the TCRdb table keeps only in-frame clones and is missing some. This table has about 200,000 clones, around two fifths appearing once. The specimen comprised CD4+ T cells sorted from blood, sampled at roughly week 30, from a patient treated with tofacitinib. The source of these receptors is a human donor with alopecia areata.

V usage is TRBV18 and J usage is TRBJ1-5, with D maybe TRBD1 (5 bases). The CDR3 runs to 16 residues. Per the germline V gene, CDR1 is KGHSH and CDR2 is LQKENI. V was clipped by 2 bases and J by 0 bases, with 11 bases between them. Written as DNA, the CDR3 is TGTGCCAGCTCACCAGGGGGGAGCTATAGCAATCAGCCCCAGCATTTT. Translation: CASSPGGSYSNQPQHF.

This clone was seen a handful of times. V usage is TRBV5-1 and J usage is TRBJ2-7, with a weak D call TRBD1 (6 bases). CDR1 SGHRS and CDR2 YFSETQ come from the germline V gene. V gave up 4 bases and J gave up 3 bases, with 14 bases separating them. CDR3 length: 14 amino acids. CDR3 protein: CASSPQDSRYEQYF. CDR3 in DNA: TGCGCCAGCAGCCCACAGGACAGCCGCTACGAGCAGTACTTC.

This clone was found once. The J gene is TRBJ2-3, the V gene TRBV11-2; D perhaps matches TRBD2 (6 bases). Germline CDR1 SGHAT, CDR2 FQNNGV. Trimming took 5 bases from V and 8 from J, leaving 20 bases between them. CDR3 length: 15 amino acids. CDR3 residues: CASSPSRGKVATQYF. The CDR3 nucleotides read TGTGCCAGCAGCCCTTCGCGCGGGAAGGTCGCTACGCAGTATTTT.

This clone was picked up a small number of times. Compared with germline, one end of the junction differs, possibly owing to a read error. The genes are TRBV14 and TRBJ2-2; 11 bases agree with TRBD2. This CDR3 has 17 residues. Germline CDR1 SGHDN, CDR2 FVKESK. The CDR3 coding sequence is TGTGCCAGCAGCCGGCGAGGACTAGCGGGCCGAACCGGGGAGCTGGTTTTT. Residues: CASSRRGLAGRTGELVF.

This chain links TRBV15 with TRBJ2-7, with D hard to call. The V and J ends lost 2 bases and 5 bases respectively, with 10 bases between them. Germline CDR1 LNHNV, CDR2 YYDKDF (reference sequence). The CDR3 covers 13 residues. The CDR3 bases are TGTGCCACCAGCAGACTGGGCCCTGACGAGCAGTACTTC. Its protein product is CATSRLGPDEQYF.

The chain combines TRBV29-1 with TRBJ2-5; D ambiguous. The CDR3 is 11 amino acids. V lost 4 bases, J lost 7 bases, and 10 bases lay in between. Germline lookup yields CDR1 SQVTM and CDR2 ANQGSEA. CDR3 loop: CSVVPTRTQYF. The CDR3 region has the DNA TGCAGCGTTGTCCCCACGCGGACCCAGTACTTC.

This clone was seen a handful of times. The gene calls are TRBV29-1 and TRBJ2-3; D gene uncertain. The V end was cut by 6 bases, the J end by 0 bases, with 7 bases between. CDR3 length: 12 residues. CDR1 is SQVTM, CDR2 ANQGSEA, per germline. For the CDR3, the DNA is TGCAGCGTCAAACCAAGCACAGATACGCAGTATTTT. It codes for CSVKPSTDTQYF.

J is TRBJ1-4 and V is TRBV7-8; 8 nucleotides match TRBD1. The J segment lost 13 bases and the V segment lost 5 bases, leaving 9 bases of the junction unmatched. Germline V gene lookup returns CDR1 SGHVS and CDR2 FQNEAQ. This CDR3 spans 13 amino acids. The CDR3 loop reads CASSPGQGRGLFF. Here the CDR3 DNA reads TGTGCCAGCAGCCCCGGACAGGGCCGGGGACTGTTTTTT.

The V and J genes are TRBV30 and TRBJ2-2, with 8 bases lining up with TRBD2. V gave up 3 bases and J gave up 2 bases; unmatched junction bases: 8. The V gene's germline CDR1 is GTSNPN and CDR2 SVGIG (reference sequence). This CDR3 is built from 16 residues. CDR3 sequence: CAWRGQAGVNTGELFF. The DNA for the CDR3 is TGTGCCTGGAGAGGTCAAGCGGGGGTAAACACCGGGGAGCTGTTTTTT.

This clone occurred many times. The CDR3 does not close with the conserved phenylalanine or tryptophan, likely indicating a read error. No DNA is shown, since the ends of the CDR3 on it are uncertain; the CDR3 is the one TCRdb lists. The chain recombines TRBV7-2 with TRBJ1-5. Germline V lookup: CDR1 SGHTA, CDR2 FQGNSA. The CDR3 spans 9 residues, counting both ends. CDR3 sequence: CASSLARGL.

This clone was recorded a few times. The chain employs TRBV7-2 and TRBJ2-1; TRBD2 matches 9 bases. J lost 3 bases, V lost 6 bases, and 6 bases had no gene match. This CDR3 comprises 15 residues. Germline CDR1 and CDR2: SGHTA and FQGNSA. This CDR3 is CASSSGTSRYNEQFF. The CDR3 DNA reads TGTGCCAGCAGTTCCGGGACTAGCCGCTACAATGAGCAGTTCTTC.

The V call is TRBV30, the J call TRBJ2-5, with 7 bases identical to TRBD1. The V and J ends lost 3 bases and 2 bases, in that order; junction bases with no gene match: 3. Per germline, CDR1 GTSNPN and CDR2 SVGIG (reference sequence). This CDR3 spans 13 amino acids. The CDR3 DNA is TGTGCCTGGAGACGGGACAGTCAAGAGACCCAGTACTTC. This encodes CAWRRDSQETQYF.

The gene calls are TRBV29-1 and TRBJ2-5; D may be TRBD1 or TRBD2 (5 bases each). Germline values: CDR1 SQVTM, CDR2 ANQGSEA. The CDR3 is 13 residues long. The germline V and J ends were trimmed by 6 bases and 11 bases, with 22 bases remaining between them. CDR3 amino acids: CSVRGLARREQYF. The CDR3 DNA reads TGCAGCGTCCGGGGCCTCGCTCGCCGAGAGCAGTACTTC.

In this sample, this clone turned up a few times. The rearrangement uses TRBV9 and TRBJ2-3; tentatively, D is TRBD2 (5 bases). Trimming shortened V by 4 bases and J by 2 bases, and 8 bases separated the two germline ends. The germline V gene encodes CDR1 SGDLS and CDR2 YYNGEE. This CDR3 region has 13 residues. The CDR3 DNA reads TGTGCCAGCAGCTATGACTACACAGATACGCAGTATTTT. This translates into CASSYDYTDTQYF.

The chain joins TRBV4-2 to TRBJ1-2; D may be TRBD1 (6 bases). This CDR3 comprises 14 residues. V was shortened by 4 bases and J by 6 bases, with 15 bases between the two germline ends. Germline CDR1 is LGHNA and CDR2 is YNFKEQ. The CDR3 DNA reads as TGTGCCAGCAGCCTTCGTACAGGGTACGATGGCTACACCTTC. Residues: CASSLRTGYDGYTF.

V and J are TRBV29-1 and TRBJ1-1; TRBD1 agrees at 8 bases. CDR1 SQVTM and CDR2 ANQGSEA come from the germline V gene. This CDR3 spans 12 amino acids. The V and J ends lost 3 bases and 8 bases, in that order; junction bases with no gene match: 5. The CDR3 DNA reads as TGCAGCGTTGATCATAGGACAGGGGAAGCTTTCTTT. Protein product: CSVDHRTGEAFF.

This clone showed up just a few times. Other DNA sequences within the sample encode an identical CDR3. V gene TRBV7-2 combines with J gene TRBJ2-7, with D uncertain. The V gene's germline CDR1 is SGHTA and CDR2 FQGNSA. V was cut by 5 bases and J by 4 bases, with 12 bases left in between. The CDR3 is 13 amino acids. The CDR3 region has the DNA TGTGCCAGCAGCCGGACGGTGAGTTACGAGCAGTACTTC. Translation gives CASSRTVSYEQYF.

This clone has only one observation. The chain combines TRBV6-1 with TRBJ2-5, with unresolved D. This CDR3 comprises 14 residues. Trimming removed 6 bases from V and 2 bases from J, with 13 bases in between. CDR1 is MNHNS and CDR2 is SASEGT in the germline V gene. CDR3 amino acids: CASSSPSLQETQYF. The DNA for the CDR3 is TGTGCCAGCAGCTCTCCGTCCCTTCAAGAGACCCAGTACTTC.

The V gene is TRBV5-1, the J gene TRBJ1-1; 9 bases fit TRBD1. The length of the CDR3 is 15 residues. Trimming at V came to 4 bases and at J to 3 bases, leaving 7 bases not matched to a gene. Germline values: CDR1 SGHRS, CDR2 YFSETQ. The CDR3 DNA reads as TGCGCCAGCAGCACATGGACAGGGGTGGACACTGAAGCTTTCTTT. Translating it yields CASSTWTGVDTEAFF. The variable domain in full, completed from reference TRBV5-1 and TRBJ1-1, reads KAGVTQTPRYLIKTRGQQVTLSCSPISGHRSVSWYQQTPGQGLQFLFEYFSETQRNKGNFPGRFSGRQFSNSRSEMNVSTLELGDSALYLCASSTWTGVDTEAFFGQGTRLTVV.

This clone has just a few counts. The chain couples TRBV7-9 to TRBJ2-3; 13 bases fit TRBD2. The length of the CDR3 is 19 residues. After removal of 2 bases from V and 0 bases from J, the junction contained 8 bases not matched to a gene. Germline V gene sequence: CDR1 SEHNR, CDR2 FQNEAQ (reference sequence). CDR3 sequence (DNA): TGTGCCAGCAGCTTATCGAGACTAGCGGGGGGCCCTAGCACAGATACGCAGTATTTT. Its protein is CASSLSRLAGGPSTDTQYF. The variable domain in full, with the rest retrieved from reference TRBV7-9 and TRBJ2-3, is DTGVSQNPRHKITKRGQNVTFRCDPISEHNRLYWYRQTLGQGPEFLTYFQNEAQLEKSRLLSDRFSAERPKGSFSTLEIQRTEQGDSAMYLCASSLSRLAGGPSTDTQYFGPGTRLTVL.

In this sample, this clone turned up once. The germline gene is not matched at one end of the junction; a read error may be the cause. The chain employs TRBV15 and TRBJ2-7; a possible D gene is TRBD2 (7 bases). The CDR3 is made up of 12 amino acids. Per the germline V gene, CDR1 is LNHNV and CDR2 is YYDKDF (reference sequence). Written as DNA, the CDR3 is TGTGCCACCAGCGGAGGGGGGGGACCCCAACTCTTC. Translated: CATSGGGGPQLF.

The CDR3: CASRSGGRVETQYF. The CDR3 bases are TGCGCCAGCAGGTCCGGCGGGAGGGTGGAGACCCAGTACTTC. V is TRBV5-1 and J is TRBJ2-5, with 9 nucleotides matching TRBD2. The junction had 7 bases not matched to a gene; V was cut back by 5 bases and J by 5 bases. This CDR3 is built from 14 residues. CDR1 and CDR2 from the germline V gene are SGHRS and YFSETQ.

A few counts support this clone. This rearrangement joins TRBV27 to TRBJ2-6; D is unresolved. V lost 3 bases, J lost 16 bases, and 19 bases lay in between. The CDR3 runs 14 residues. Germline assignment: CDR1 MNHEY and CDR2 SMNVEV (reference sequence). In DNA, the CDR3 is TGTGCCAGCAGTTTCGCTGATCGCCCCCGCGGACTGACTTTC. Its protein is CASSFADRPRGLTF.

The chain carries TRBV9 and TRBJ2-1; 7 bases align to TRBD1. Germline V gene data show CDR1 as SGDLS and CDR2 as YYNGEE. The CDR3 has 14 amino acids. Trimming took 4 bases from V and 6 from J; bases not matched to a gene: 7. Here the CDR3 reads CASSSWTGRNEQFF. CDR3 nucleotide sequence: TGTGCCAGCAGCTCCTGGACAGGCCGCAATGAGCAGTTCTTC.

This clone was counted between two and nine times. The chain has TRBV10-3 and TRBJ2-3; 7 nucleotides line up with TRBD1. The CDR3 covers 12 residues. Germline values: CDR1 ENHRY, CDR2 SYGVKD. The J segment lost 4 bases and the V segment lost 11 bases, leaving 6 bases of the junction unmatched. CDR3 sequence: CAARGGPDTQYF. CDR3 coding DNA: TGTGCCGCCCGAGGGGGCCCAGATACGCAGTATTTT.

The chain employs TRBV30 and TRBJ1-1; a possible D gene is TRBD1 (6 bases). Germline CDR1 is GTSNPN and CDR2 is SVGIG (reference sequence). The CDR3 runs to 13 residues. V was clipped by 3 bases and J by 5 bases, with 13 bases between them. CDR3 region: CAWSHREGTEAFF. The CDR3 DNA reads TGTGCCTGGAGCCACAGGGAAGGAACTGAAGCTTTCTTT.

V usage is TRBV27 and J usage is TRBJ1-1; D is undetermined. This CDR3 region has 13 residues. The V gene lost 3 bases and the J gene lost 4 bases, with 9 bases spanning the gap. CDR1 is MNHEY and CDR2 is SMNVEV in the germline V gene (reference sequence). The CDR3 region has the DNA TGTGCCAGCAGTTTGGCCGTGGGCACTGAAGCTTTCTTT. Its translation: CASSLAVGTEAFF.

V is TRBV25-1 and J is TRBJ1-1; D gene unclear. Trimming stripped 8 bases from V and 1 base from J, with 5 bases between. Germline values: CDR1 MGHDK, CDR2 SYGVNS. The CDR3 is 11 amino acids. Here the CDR3 DNA reads TGTGCCAGCCAGGAGAACACTGAAGCTTTCTTT. Its protein product is CASQENTEAFF.

The V and J genes are TRBV20-1 and TRBJ2-7; D is unclear. Per the germline V gene, CDR1 is DFQATT and CDR2 is SNEGSKA (reference sequence). This CDR3 has 10 residues. Trimming pared 5 bases from V and 4 bases from J, leaving 6 bases between. The CDR3 bases are TGCAGTGCTTTAAATTACGAGCAGTACTTC. It specifies CSALNYEQYF.